These 24 T cell receptor beta chains were sequenced from one sample in a study of blood T cell repertoires in COVID-19. This table comes from immunoSEQ multiplex PCR, and its TCRdb copy is limited to in-frame clones, with some not included. The table shows 300,000 to 350,000 clones, with around 89% occurring only once. The sequenced sample consisted of PBMCs or T cells enriched from blood (not recorded which). The receptors were sampled from a woman between 18 and 29 years old with acute COVID-19.

V is TRBV7-3 and J is TRBJ2-1; TRBD2 aligns across 7 bases. This CDR3 is 16 amino acids long. Trimming at V came to 5 bases and at J to 4 bases, leaving 11 bases not matched to a gene. CDR1 is SGHTA, CDR2 FQGTGA, per germline. The CDR3, as DNA: TGTGCCAGCAGCCCCGGGCCACTAGCGATGTACAATGAGCAGTTCTTC. Translating gives CASSPGPLAMYNEQFF.

This clone has more than one count but fewer than ten. V is TRBV18 and J is TRBJ2-1, with D possibly TRBD2 on 6 matching bases. V lost 5 bases, J lost 9 bases, and 14 bases lay in between. From germline, CDR1 is KGHSH and CDR2 LQKENI. This CDR3 has 13 residues. CDR3 nucleotide sequence: TGTGCCAGCTCATCCAAATTCGGGGGTGAGCAGTTCTTC. Protein: CASSSKFGGEQFF.

This chain links TRBV20-1 with TRBJ2-2; D is undetermined. Germline V CDR1 and CDR2: DFQATT, SNEGSKA (reference sequence). This CDR3 spans 11 amino acids. The ends were cut back, 5 bases at V and 7 bases at J, with 8 bases in the middle. The CDR3 DNA is TGCAGTGCTCCTTTCCTCGGGGAGCTGTTTTTT. Its protein is CSAPFLGELFF.

The rearrangement joins TRBV10-1 to TRBJ1-2; the D gene is possibly TRBD1 (5 bases). Between the trimmed V and J ends, which lost 2 bases and 4 bases, there was a span of 8 bases. Looked up from germline, CDR1 is WNHNN and CDR2 is SYGVQD (reference sequence). CDR3 length: 13 amino acids. CDR3 nucleotides: TGCGCCAGCAGTGAGGGGGCCCCCTATGGCTACACCTTC. Translation gives CASSEGAPYGYTF.

This chain joins TRBV28 and TRBJ1-2; D is ambiguous. V lost 7 bases and J lost 4, with 16 bases in between. Germline V gene sequence: CDR1 MDHEN, CDR2 SYDVKM. The CDR3 spans 14 residues. The CDR3, as DNA: TGTGCCAGCACCTTGGGCGCAGATATCTATGGCTACACCTTC. Amino acid sequence: CASTLGADIYGYTF.

The CDR3 loop reads CASRGDSKNQPQHF. The CDR3 region has the DNA TGTGCCAGCAGGGGGGACAGTAAGAATCAGCCCCAGCATTTT. This chain joins TRBV2 and TRBJ1-5, with 7 bases aligning to TRBD1. The CDR3 totals 14 residues. Germline CDR1 and CDR2: SNHLY and FYNNEI. V lost 6 bases, J lost 4 bases, and 6 bases stayed unmatched.

The V call is TRBV28, the J call TRBJ2-5, with TRBD2 as a possible D gene (6 bases). This CDR3 is 14 amino acids long. Germline CDR1 MDHEN, CDR2 SYDVKM. The germline V and J ends were trimmed by 6 bases and 0 bases, with 11 bases remaining between them. CDR3 sequence reads: CASRSRGYQETQYF. The CDR3 nucleotides read TGTGCCAGCAGGTCCCGGGGGTACCAAGAGACCCAGTACTTC.

The chain links TRBV6-1 to TRBJ1-5; TRBD1 matches 7 bases. Trimming at V came to 3 bases and at J to 12 bases, leaving 14 bases not matched to a gene. This CDR3 contains 15 residues. Germline-derived CDR1 and CDR2 are MNHNS and SASEGT. For the CDR3, the DNA is TGTGCCAGCAGTGATTTATCCCGGGACAGCCTGGACCAGCATTTT. This gives the protein CASSDLSRDSLDQHF.

The chain recombines TRBV27 with TRBJ1-2; D is possibly TRBD1 (6 bases). The CDR3 spans 15 residues. Trimming left V 5 bases short and J 7 bases short, with 20 bases between. Germline-derived CDR1 and CDR2 are MNHEY and SMNVEV (reference sequence). The CDR3 DNA follows: TGTGCCAGCAGTACTAAACAGGGACCGGGATTTGGCTACACCTTC. Protein: CASSTKQGPGFGYTF.

The sample holds one count of this clone. The V call is TRBV30, the J call TRBJ2-1; 7 bases align to TRBD2. V lost 5 bases and J lost 10; bases outside the gene matches: 11. The germline V gene encodes CDR1 GTSNPN and CDR2 SVGIG (reference sequence). The CDR3 consists of 13 residues. This chain's CDR3 is CAWEGLLLGEQFF. The CDR3 DNA reads TGTGCCTGGGAGGGACTACTCCTGGGGGAGCAGTTCTTC.

The gene calls are TRBV19 and TRBJ1-4; 7 nucleotides line up with TRBD1. Germline V gene data show CDR1 as LNHDA and CDR2 as SQIVND (reference sequence). V dropped 6 bases and J dropped 15; count of bases not matched to a gene: 10. The CDR3 is 12 residues long. In DNA, the CDR3 is TGTGCCAGTAGCCGGGGCGACAGGGATTTGTTTTTT. Amino acids: CASSRGDRDLFF.

The sample holds a few counts of this clone. The chain combines TRBV6-1 with TRBJ2-7, with TRBD2 identical over 8 bases. Germline assignment: CDR1 MNHNS and CDR2 SASEGT. The V and J ends lost 2 bases and 0 bases, in that order; junction bases with no gene match: 3. The CDR3 covers 15 residues. This chain's CDR3 is CASSELAGPSYEQYF. In DNA, the CDR3 is TGTGCCAGCAGTGAACTAGCGGGCCCCTCCTACGAGCAGTACTTC.

This chain uses TRBV7-3 with TRBJ2-1, with D possibly matching TRBD2 (5 bases). V was clipped by 4 bases and J by 6 bases, with 16 bases between them. Germline lookup yields CDR1 SGHTA and CDR2 FQGTGA. The CDR3 is made up of 15 amino acids. Here the CDR3 reads CASSSSRGSSNEQFF. CDR3 coding DNA: TGTGCCAGCAGCTCTTCACGGGGATCTTCCAATGAGCAGTTCTTC.

This rearrangement joins TRBV27 to TRBJ1-2, with unresolved D. Between the trimmed V and J ends, which lost 0 bases and 9 bases, there was a span of 11 bases. The CDR3 totals 13 residues. The germline CDR1 and CDR2 sequences are MNHEY and SMNVEV (reference sequence). CDR3 sequence: CASSLSEGRSYTF. CDR3 in DNA: TGTGCCAGCAGTTTATCGGAGGGTAGGAGCTACACCTTC.

The chain employs TRBV19 and TRBJ1-4, with 10 bases that match TRBD1. Germline values: CDR1 LNHDA, CDR2 SQIVND (reference sequence). Trimming at V came to 7 bases and at J to 0 bases, leaving 8 bases not matched to a gene. CDR3 length: 17 residues. The chain's CDR3 is CASTPGTGVSTNEKLFF. The CDR3 nucleotides read TGTGCCAGTACCCCCGGGACAGGGGTTTCAACTAATGAAAAACTGTTTTTT.

The J gene is TRBJ2-3, the V gene TRBV9, with 14 bases aligning to TRBD2. CDR3 length: 17 residues. After removal of 3 bases from V and 3 bases from J, the junction contained 6 bases not matched to a gene. The germline gives CDR1 SGDLS, CDR2 YYNGEE. The CDR3 sequence is CASSARLAGGPTDTQYF. CDR3 nucleotides: TGTGCCAGCAGCGCCAGACTAGCGGGAGGGCCAACAGATACGCAGTATTTT.

The chain recombines TRBV15 with TRBJ2-4; D not resolved. The germline gives CDR1 LNHNV, CDR2 YYDKDF (reference sequence). V lost 3 bases, J lost 3 bases, and 12 bases lay in between. CDR3 size: 15 residues. CDR3 bases: TGTGCCACCAGCAGTGATGGCACGCACAAAAACATTCAGTACTTC. Translated, it gives CATSSDGTHKNIQYF.

This clone has more than one count but fewer than ten. The chain couples TRBV28 to TRBJ1-2; D not resolved. CDR1 is MDHEN, CDR2 SYDVKM, per germline. The CDR3 is 12 amino acids. The germline V and J ends were trimmed by 5 bases and 3 bases, with 7 bases remaining between them. The CDR3 nucleotides read TGTGCCAGCAGTCGAGGTTACTATGGCTACACCTTC. It is translated as CASSRGYYGYTF.

J is TRBJ1-5 and V is TRBV19, with TRBD1 matching over 7 bases. CDR1 is LNHDA, CDR2 SQIVND, per germline (reference sequence). The CDR3 covers 14 residues. The trim removed 5 bases at V and 7 bases at J, leaving 8 bases unmatched. The CDR3 DNA sequence: TGTGCCAGTAGTCGTGACAGGGAGAGACAGCCCCAGCATTTT. Encoded protein: CASSRDRERQPQHF.

The rearrangement joins TRBV4-1 to TRBJ2-7, with 8 bases matching TRBD2. V was pared by 1 base and J by 4 bases, with 3 bases of the junction left unmatched. The CDR3 loop spans 14 amino acids. Germline V lookup: CDR1 MGHRA, CDR2 YSYEKL. CDR3 region: CASSQVERGYEQYF. Here the CDR3 DNA reads TGCGCCAGCAGCCAAGTTGAGCGGGGGTACGAGCAGTACTTC.

The rearrangement uses TRBV18 and TRBJ1-1; D is uncertain. The CDR3 extends over 15 amino acids. The V end lost 3 bases, the J end lost 6 bases, and 17 bases lay between the germline ends. Germline V gene lookup returns CDR1 KGHSH and CDR2 LQKENI. CDR3 residues: CASSPAVIVVAEAFF. The DNA of the CDR3 is TGTGCCAGCTCACCGGCCGTGATCGTCGTCGCTGAAGCTTTCTTT.

The chain carries TRBV6-6 and TRBJ2-7; D unclear. V lost 2 bases and J 0 bases, leaving 8 bases between the germline ends. Germline V gene data show CDR1 as MNHNY and CDR2 as SVGAGI (reference sequence). This CDR3 has 14 amino acids. CDR3 coding DNA: TGTGCCAGCAGTTACGGTCCGAGCTCCTACGAGCAGTACTTC. Its translation is CASSYGPSSYEQYF.

For the CDR3, the DNA is TGCGCCAGCAGCTTGGGATCGGGGGTGTTCTTT. Translated: CASSLGSGVFF. This rearrangement joins TRBV5-1 to TRBJ1-1; D might be TRBD1 (5 bases). V was trimmed by 0 bases and J by 14 bases, leaving 11 bases between them. CDR1 and CDR2 (germline): SGHRS, YFSETQ. This CDR3 spans 11 amino acids.

The chain couples TRBV27 to TRBJ1-2; a possible D gene is TRBD1 (5 bases). Trimming took 6 bases from V and 8 from J, leaving 22 bases between them. This CDR3 is built from 15 residues. The germline CDR1 and CDR2 sequences are MNHEY and SMNVEV (reference sequence). The CDR3 DNA sequence: TGTGCCAGCAGGCCCGCCCCTTCCAGGGAATTCGGCTACACCTTC. Translation gives CASRPAPSREFGYTF.